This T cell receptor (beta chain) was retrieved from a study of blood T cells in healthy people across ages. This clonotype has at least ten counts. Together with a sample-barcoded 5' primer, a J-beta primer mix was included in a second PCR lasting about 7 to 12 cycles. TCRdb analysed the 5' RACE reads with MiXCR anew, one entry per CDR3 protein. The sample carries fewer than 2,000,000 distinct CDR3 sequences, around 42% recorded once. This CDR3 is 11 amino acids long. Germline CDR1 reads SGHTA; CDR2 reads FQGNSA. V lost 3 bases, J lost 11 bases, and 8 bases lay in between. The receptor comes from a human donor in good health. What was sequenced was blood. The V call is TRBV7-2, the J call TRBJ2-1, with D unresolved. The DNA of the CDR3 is TGTGCCAGCAGCTTGGTGGGCAAGCAGTTCTTC. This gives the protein CASSLVGKQFF.